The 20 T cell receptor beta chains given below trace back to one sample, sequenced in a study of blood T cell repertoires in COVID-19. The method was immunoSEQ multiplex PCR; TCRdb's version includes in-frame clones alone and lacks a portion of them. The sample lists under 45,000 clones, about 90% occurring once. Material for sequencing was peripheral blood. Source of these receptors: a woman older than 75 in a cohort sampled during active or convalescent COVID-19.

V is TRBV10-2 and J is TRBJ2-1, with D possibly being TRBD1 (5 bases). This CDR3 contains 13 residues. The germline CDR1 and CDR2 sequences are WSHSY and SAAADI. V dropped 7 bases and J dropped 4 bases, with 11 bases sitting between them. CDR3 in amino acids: CASTKGYYNEQFF. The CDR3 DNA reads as TGCGCCAGCACGAAGGGGTATTACAATGAGCAGTTCTTC.

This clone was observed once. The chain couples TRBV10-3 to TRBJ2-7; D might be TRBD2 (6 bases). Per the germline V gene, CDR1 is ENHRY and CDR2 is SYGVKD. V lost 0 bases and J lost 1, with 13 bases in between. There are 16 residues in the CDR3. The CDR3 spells CAISESKSGRSYEQYF. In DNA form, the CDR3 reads TGTGCCATCAGTGAGTCGAAAAGCGGGCGATCCTACGAGCAGTACTTC.

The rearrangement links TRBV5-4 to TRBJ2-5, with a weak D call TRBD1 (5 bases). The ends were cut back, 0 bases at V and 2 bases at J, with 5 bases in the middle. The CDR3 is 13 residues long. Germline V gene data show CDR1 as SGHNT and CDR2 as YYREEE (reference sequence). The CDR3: CASSLGQQETQYF. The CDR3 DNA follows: TGTGCCAGCAGCTTGGGACAGCAAGAGACCCAGTACTTC.

This CDR3 reads CASGHRGRYIGYTF. CDR3 nucleotide sequence: TGTGCCAGCGGACACAGGGGGCGGTACATCGGCTACACCTTC. The chain recombines TRBV27 with TRBJ1-2; TRBD1 aligns across 9 bases. Unmatched junction bases numbered 12, after V lost 8 bases and J lost 8 bases. The length of the CDR3 is 14 residues. CDR1 is MNHEY, CDR2 SMNVEV, per germline (reference sequence).

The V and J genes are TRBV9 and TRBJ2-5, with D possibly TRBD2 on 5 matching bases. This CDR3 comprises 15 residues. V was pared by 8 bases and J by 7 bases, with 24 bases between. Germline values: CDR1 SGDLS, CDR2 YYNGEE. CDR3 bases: TGTGCCAGTGAACAACGGGGAGCCGGAGAAGGGACCCAGTACTTC. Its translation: CASEQRGAGEGTQYF.

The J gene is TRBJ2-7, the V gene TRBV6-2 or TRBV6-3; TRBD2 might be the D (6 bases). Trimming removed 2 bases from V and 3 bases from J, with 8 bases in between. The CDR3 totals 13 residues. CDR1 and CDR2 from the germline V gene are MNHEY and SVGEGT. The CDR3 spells CASSYTGSYEQYF. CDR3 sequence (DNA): TGTGCCAGCAGTTACACCGGGAGCTACGAGCAGTACTTC.

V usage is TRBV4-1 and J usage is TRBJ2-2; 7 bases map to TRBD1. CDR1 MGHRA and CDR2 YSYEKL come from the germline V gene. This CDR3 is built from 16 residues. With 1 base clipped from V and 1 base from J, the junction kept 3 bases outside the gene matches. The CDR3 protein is CASSQGQGVNTGELFF. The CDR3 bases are TGCGCCAGCAGCCAAGGACAGGGAGTGAACACCGGGGAGCTGTTTTTT.

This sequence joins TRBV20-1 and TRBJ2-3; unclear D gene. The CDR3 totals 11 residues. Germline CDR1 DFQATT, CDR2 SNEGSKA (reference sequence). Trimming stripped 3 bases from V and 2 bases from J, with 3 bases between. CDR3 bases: TGCAGTGCTAGCTTCACAGATACGCAGTATTTT. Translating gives CSASFTDTQYF.

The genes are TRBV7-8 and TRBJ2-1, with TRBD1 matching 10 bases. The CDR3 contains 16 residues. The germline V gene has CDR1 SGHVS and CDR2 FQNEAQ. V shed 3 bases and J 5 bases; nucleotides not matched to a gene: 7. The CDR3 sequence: CASSLWGGTGDNEQFF. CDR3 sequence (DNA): TGTGCCAGCAGCTTGTGGGGGGGGACAGGGGACAATGAGCAGTTCTTC.

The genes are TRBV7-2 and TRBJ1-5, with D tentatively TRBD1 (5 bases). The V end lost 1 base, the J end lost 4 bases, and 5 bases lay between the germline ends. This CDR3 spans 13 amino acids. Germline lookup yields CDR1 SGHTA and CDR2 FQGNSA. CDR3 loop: CASSLDRNQPQHF. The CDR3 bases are TGTGCCAGCAGCTTAGACAGGAATCAGCCCCAGCATTTT.

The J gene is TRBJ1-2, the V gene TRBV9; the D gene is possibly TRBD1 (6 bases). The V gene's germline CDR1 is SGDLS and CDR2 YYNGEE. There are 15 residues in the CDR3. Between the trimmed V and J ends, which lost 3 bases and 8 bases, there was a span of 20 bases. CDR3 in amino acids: CASSEGIHRVSGYTF. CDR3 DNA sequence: TGTGCCAGCAGCGAGGGGATCCACAGGGTAAGCGGCTACACCTTC.

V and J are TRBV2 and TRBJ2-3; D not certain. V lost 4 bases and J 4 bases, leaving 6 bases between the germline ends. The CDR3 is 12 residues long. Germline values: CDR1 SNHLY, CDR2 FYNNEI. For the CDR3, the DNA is TGTGCCAGCAGTGCCAGCGCAGATACGCAGTATTTT. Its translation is CASSASADTQYF.

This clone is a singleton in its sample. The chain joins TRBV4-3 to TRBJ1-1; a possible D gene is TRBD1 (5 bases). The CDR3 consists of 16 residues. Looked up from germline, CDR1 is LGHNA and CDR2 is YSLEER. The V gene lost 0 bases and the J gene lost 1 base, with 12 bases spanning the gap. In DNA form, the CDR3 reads TGCGCCAGCAGCCAAGATCGGGGGGGAGCGAACACTGAAGCTTTCTTT. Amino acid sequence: CASSQDRGGANTEAFF.

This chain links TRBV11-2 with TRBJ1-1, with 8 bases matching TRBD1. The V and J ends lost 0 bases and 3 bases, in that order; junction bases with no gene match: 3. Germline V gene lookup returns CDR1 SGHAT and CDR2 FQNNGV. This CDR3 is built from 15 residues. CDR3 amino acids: CASSLDQGAYTEAFF. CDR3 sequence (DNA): TGTGCCAGCAGCTTAGATCAGGGGGCGTACACTGAAGCTTTCTTT.

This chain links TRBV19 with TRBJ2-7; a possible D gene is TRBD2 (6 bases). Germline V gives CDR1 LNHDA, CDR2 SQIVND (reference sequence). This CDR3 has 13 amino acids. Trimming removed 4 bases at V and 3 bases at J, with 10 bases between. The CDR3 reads CASSRDSFYEQYF. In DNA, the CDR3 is TGTGCCAGTAGTAGGGACTCTTTCTACGAGCAGTACTTC.

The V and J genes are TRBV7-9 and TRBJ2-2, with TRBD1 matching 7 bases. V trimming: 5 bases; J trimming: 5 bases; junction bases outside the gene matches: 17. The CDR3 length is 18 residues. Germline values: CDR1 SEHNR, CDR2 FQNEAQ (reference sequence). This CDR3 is CASSPQDRLQSWTGELFF. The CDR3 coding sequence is TGTGCCAGCAGCCCCCAGGACAGGCTTCAGTCGTGGACCGGGGAGCTGTTTTTT.

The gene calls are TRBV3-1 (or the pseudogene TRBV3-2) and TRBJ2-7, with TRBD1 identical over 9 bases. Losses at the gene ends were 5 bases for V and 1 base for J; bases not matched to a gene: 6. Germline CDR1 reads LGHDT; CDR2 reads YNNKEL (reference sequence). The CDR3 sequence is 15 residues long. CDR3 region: CASSWGQGISYEQYF. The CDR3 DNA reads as TGTGCCAGCAGCTGGGGACAGGGTATTTCCTACGAGCAGTACTTC.

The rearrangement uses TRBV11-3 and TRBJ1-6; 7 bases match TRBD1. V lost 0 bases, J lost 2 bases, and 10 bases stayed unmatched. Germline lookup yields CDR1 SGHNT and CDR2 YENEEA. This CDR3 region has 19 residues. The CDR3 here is CASSLEGIGDSPYNSPLHF. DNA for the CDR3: TGTGCCAGCAGCTTAGAAGGGATAGGGGACAGCCCCTATAATTCACCCCTCCACTTT.

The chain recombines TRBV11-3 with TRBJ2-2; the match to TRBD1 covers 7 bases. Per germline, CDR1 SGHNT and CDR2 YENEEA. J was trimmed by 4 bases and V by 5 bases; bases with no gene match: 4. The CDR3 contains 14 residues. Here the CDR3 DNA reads TGTGCCAGCAGCGCTAGACAGGGCACCGGGGAGCTGTTTTTT. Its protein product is CASSARQGTGELFF.

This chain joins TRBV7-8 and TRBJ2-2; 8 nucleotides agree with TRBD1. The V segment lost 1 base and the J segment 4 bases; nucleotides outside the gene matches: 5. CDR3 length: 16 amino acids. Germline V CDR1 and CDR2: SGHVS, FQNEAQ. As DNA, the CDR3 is TGTGCCAGCAGCTTAGTGGCACAGGGGGGCACCGGGGAGCTGTTTTTT. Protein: CASSLVAQGGTGELFF.